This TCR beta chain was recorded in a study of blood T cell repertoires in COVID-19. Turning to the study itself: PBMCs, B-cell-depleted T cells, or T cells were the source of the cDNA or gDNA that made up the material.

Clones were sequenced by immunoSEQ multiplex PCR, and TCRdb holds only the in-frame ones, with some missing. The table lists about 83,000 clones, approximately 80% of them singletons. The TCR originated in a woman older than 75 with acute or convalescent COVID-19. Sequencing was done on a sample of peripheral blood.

The CDR3, as DNA: TGTGCCAGCAGTCCCCCGGGACAGAGCTCCTACGAGCAGTACTTC. Translation: CASSPPGQSSYEQYF. The chain is built from TRBV6-5 and TRBJ2-7; 7 nucleotides align to TRBD1. Trimming cost V 5 bases and J 0 bases; bases outside gene matches: 7. CDR3 length: 15 residues. Germline loops: CDR1 MNHEY, CDR2 SVGAGI.